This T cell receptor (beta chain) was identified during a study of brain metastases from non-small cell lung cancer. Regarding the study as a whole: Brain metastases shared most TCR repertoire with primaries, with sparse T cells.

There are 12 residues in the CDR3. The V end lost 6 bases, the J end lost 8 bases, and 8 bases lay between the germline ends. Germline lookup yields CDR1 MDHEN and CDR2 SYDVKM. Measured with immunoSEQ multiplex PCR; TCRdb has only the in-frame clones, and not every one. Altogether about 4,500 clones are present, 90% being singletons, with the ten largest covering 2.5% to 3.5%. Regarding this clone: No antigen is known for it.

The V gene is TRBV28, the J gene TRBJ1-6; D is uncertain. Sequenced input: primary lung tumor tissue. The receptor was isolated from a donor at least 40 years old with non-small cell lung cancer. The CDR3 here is CASSNSYSPLHF. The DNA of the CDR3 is TGTGCCAGCAGCAACTCATATTCACCCCTCCACTTT. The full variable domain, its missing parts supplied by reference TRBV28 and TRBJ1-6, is DVKVTQSSRYLVKRTGEKVFLECVQDMDHENMFWYRQDPGLGLRLIYFSYDVKMKEKGDIPEGYSVSREKKERFSLILESASTNQTSMYLCASSNSYSPLHFGNGTRLTVT.